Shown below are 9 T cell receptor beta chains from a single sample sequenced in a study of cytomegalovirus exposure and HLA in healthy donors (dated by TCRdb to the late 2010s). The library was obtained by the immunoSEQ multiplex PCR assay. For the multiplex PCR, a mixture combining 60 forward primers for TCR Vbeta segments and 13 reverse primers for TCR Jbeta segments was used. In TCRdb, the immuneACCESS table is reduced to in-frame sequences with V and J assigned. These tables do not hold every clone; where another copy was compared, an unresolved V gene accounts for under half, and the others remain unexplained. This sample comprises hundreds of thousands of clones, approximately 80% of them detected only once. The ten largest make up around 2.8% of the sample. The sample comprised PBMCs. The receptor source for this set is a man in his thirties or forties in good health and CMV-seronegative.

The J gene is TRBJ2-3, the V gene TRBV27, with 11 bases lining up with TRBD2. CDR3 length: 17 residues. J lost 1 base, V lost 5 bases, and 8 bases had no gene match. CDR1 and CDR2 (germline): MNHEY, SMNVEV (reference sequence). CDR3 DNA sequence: TGTGCCAGCAGTATACGACCGGGACTAGCGGGCACAGATACGCAGTATTTT. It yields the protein CASSIRPGLAGTDTQYF.

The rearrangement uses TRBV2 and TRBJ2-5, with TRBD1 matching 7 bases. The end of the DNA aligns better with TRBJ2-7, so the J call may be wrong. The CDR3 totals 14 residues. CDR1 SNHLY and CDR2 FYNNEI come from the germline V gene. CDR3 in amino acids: CASRPDRSSYEQYF. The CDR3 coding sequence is TGTGCCAGCAGGCCGGACAGGAGCTCCTACGAGCAGTACTTC.

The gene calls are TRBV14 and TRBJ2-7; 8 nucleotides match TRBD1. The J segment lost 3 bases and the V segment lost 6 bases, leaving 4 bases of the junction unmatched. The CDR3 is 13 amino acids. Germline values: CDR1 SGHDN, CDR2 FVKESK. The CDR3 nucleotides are TGTGCCAGCAGGGATGGGACAGGCTACGAGCAGTACTTC. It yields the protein CASRDGTGYEQYF.

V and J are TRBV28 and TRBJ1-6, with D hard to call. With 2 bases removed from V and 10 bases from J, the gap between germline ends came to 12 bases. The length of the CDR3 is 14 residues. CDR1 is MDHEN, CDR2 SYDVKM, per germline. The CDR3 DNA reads TGTGCCAGCAGTTTAGCGGTGGTGAAATCACCCCTCCACTTT. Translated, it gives CASSLAVVKSPLHF.

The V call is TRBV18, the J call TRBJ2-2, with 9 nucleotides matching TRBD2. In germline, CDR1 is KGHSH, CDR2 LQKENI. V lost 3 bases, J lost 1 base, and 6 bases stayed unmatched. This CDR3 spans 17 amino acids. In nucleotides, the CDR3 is TGTGCCAGCTCACCGTTTGCTAGCGGGGTGAACACCGGGGAGCTGTTTTTT. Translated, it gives CASSPFASGVNTGELFF.

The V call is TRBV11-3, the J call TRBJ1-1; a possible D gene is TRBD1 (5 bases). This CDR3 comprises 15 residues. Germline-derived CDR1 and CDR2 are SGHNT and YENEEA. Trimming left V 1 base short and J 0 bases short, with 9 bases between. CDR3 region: CASSLGGGLNTEAFF. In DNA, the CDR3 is TGTGCCAGCAGCTTAGGGGGCGGCCTGAACACTGAAGCTTTCTTT.

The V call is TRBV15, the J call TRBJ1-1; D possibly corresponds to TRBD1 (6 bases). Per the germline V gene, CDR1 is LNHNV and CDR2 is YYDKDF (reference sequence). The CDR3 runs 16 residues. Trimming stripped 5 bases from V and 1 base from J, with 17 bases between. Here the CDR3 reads CATSGDRSGRNTEAFF. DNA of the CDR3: TGTGCCACCAGCGGCGACAGGTCCGGTAGGAACACTGAAGCTTTCTTT.

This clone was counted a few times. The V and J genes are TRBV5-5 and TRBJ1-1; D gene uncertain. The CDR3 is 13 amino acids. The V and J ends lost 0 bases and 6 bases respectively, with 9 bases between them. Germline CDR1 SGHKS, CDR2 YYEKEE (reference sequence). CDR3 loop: CASSLDLYSEAFF. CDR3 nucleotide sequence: TGTGCCAGCAGCTTGGATCTATATTCTGAAGCTTTCTTT.

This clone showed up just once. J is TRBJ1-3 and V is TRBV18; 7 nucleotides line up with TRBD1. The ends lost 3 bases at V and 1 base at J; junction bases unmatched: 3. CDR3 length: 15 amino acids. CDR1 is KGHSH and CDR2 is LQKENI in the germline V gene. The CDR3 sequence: CASSPATGSGNTIYF. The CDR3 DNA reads TGTGCCAGCTCACCGGCGACAGGGTCTGGAAACACCATATATTTT. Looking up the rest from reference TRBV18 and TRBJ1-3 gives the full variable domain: NAGVMQNPRHLVRRRGQEARLRCSPMKGHSHVYWYRQLPEEGLKFMVYLQKENIIDESGMPKERFSAEFPKEGPSILRIQQVVRGDSAAYFCASSPATGSGNTIYFGEGSWLTVV.